The 9 T cell receptor beta chains in this list originate from one sample, sequenced in a study of OX40 agonist ivuxolimab in advanced cancers. Data came from immunoSEQ multiplex PCR; TCRdb stores just in-frame clones and leaves some out. The data hold about 72,000 clones, with 83% observed a single time. The sample consisted of CD4+ or CD8+ T cells sorted from blood, taken in a trial of the OX40 agonist ivuxolimab. The receptors were gathered from an adult with an advanced solid tumor such as melanoma, head and neck, liver or kidney cancer.

A single count supports this clone. The V call is TRBV7-8, the J call TRBJ2-1; D is unclear. Deletions cut 2 bases from V and 8 bases from J, with 4 bases between. The germline V gene has CDR1 SGHVS and CDR2 FQNEAQ. CDR3 size: 11 residues. In nucleotides, the CDR3 is TGTGCCAGCAGCTTAAAGGATGAGCAGTTCTTC. Encoded protein: CASSLKDEQFF.

The rearrangement uses TRBV28 and TRBJ1-2; D is ambiguous. The CDR3 is 12 residues long. The V and J ends lost 2 bases and 8 bases respectively, with 9 bases between them. Germline loops: CDR1 MDHEN, CDR2 SYDVKM. The CDR3 DNA reads TGTGCCAGCAGTTTAACGGTCTGGGGCTACACCTTC. It translates to CASSLTVWGYTF.

This clone appeared a few times. V gene TRBV19 combines with J gene TRBJ1-4; D gene unclear. Germline V CDR1 and CDR2: LNHDA, SQIVND (reference sequence). V was cut by 7 bases and J by 8 bases, with 14 bases left in between. This CDR3 comprises 13 residues. DNA for the CDR3: TGTGCCAGTAAGGAGGGTTCGGGAGAAAAACTGTTTTTT. Amino acids: CASKEGSGEKLFF.

Sample share makes this clone medium-sized. The rearrangement links TRBV18 to TRBJ1-1; the match to TRBD1 covers 9 bases. The germline V gene has CDR1 KGHSH and CDR2 LQKENI. V lost 6 bases to trimming and J lost 4 bases; unmatched junction nucleotides: 9. This CDR3 region has 15 residues. This chain's CDR3 is CASSLKDRGVTEAFF. The CDR3 nucleotides are TGTGCCAGCTCCCTTAAGGACAGGGGAGTCACTGAAGCTTTCTTT.

The V gene is TRBV28, the J gene TRBJ1-4; TRBD1 matches at 12 bases. Losses at the gene ends were 6 bases for V and 7 bases for J; bases not matched to a gene: 3. The CDR3 sequence is 14 residues long. The germline CDR1 and CDR2 sequences are MDHEN and SYDVKM. Here the CDR3 reads CASRGQGAREKLFF. In nucleotides, the CDR3 is TGTGCCAGCAGGGGACAGGGGGCGCGTGAAAAACTGTTTTTT.

In DNA, the CDR3 is TGTGCCAGCAGTGCTAGCGGGAGTTTCTATGAGCAGTTCTTC. It is translated as CASSASGSFYEQFF. V and J are TRBV7-2 and TRBJ2-1, with 10 bases matching TRBD2. The CDR3 runs 14 residues. J gave up 8 bases and V 6 bases, and 7 bases lay outside the gene matches. Germline CDR1 is SGHTA and CDR2 is FQGNSA.

V is TRBV4-1 and J is TRBJ2-7; D is unclear. The CDR3 consists of 14 residues. Germline V gene data show CDR1 as MGHRA and CDR2 as YSYEKL. Trimming pared 1 base from V and 0 bases from J, leaving 7 bases between. The CDR3 loop reads CASSQVGGSYEQYF. CDR3 coding DNA: TGCGCCAGCAGCCAAGTAGGCGGCTCCTACGAGCAGTACTTC.

The chain combines TRBV7-2 with TRBJ2-7; 10 bases are shared with TRBD2. The CDR3 is 14 amino acids. V dropped 5 bases and J dropped 6; count of bases not matched to a gene: 7. Germline V CDR1 and CDR2: SGHTA, FQGNSA. In DNA, the CDR3 is TGTGCCAGCAGCCTTCTAGCGGGAGAAGGCGAGCAGTACTTC. Translation: CASSLLAGEGEQYF.

The CDR3 DNA reads TGTGCCAGCAGTGAACCCTGGGCGGCGGGTCAGCCCCAGCATTTT. This encodes CASSEPWAAGQPQHF. The chain has TRBV6-1 and TRBJ1-5; D is ambiguous. V was pared by 2 bases and J by 6 bases, with 14 bases between. The germline V gene has CDR1 MNHNS and CDR2 SASEGT. This CDR3 is 15 amino acids long.